This TCR beta chain was recorded in a study of T cells in narcolepsy. Study overall: Patients with NT1 or NT2 and healthy control donors were enrolled.

Worth noting for this clone: The antigen is undetermined.

Findings and caveats of the study: Healthy controls reportedly lacked the autoreactive clonotypes serially found in patients' blood. Autoreactive HCRT-specific and TRIB2-specific clonotypes were marked in same-patient CSF-versus-blood CD4+ comparisons. In some patient and control memory CD4+ samples, autoreactive clones were absent.

This table comes from immunoSEQ multiplex PCR, and its TCRdb copy is limited to in-frame clones, with some not included. The sample yields fewer than 25,000 clones, approximately 81% seen once. This receptor was obtained from a human donor in good health. The material sequenced was memory (CD45RA-) CD4+ T cells from blood.

The CDR3 region is CASSYGTGFNSPLHF. CDR3 coding DNA: TGTGCCAGCAGTTACGGAACAGGGTTCAATTCACCCCTCCACTTT. V gene TRBV6-5 combines with J gene TRBJ1-6, with D perhaps TRBD1 (6 bases). Germline-derived CDR1 and CDR2 are MNHEY and SVGAGI. With 2 bases removed from V and 7 bases from J, the gap between germline ends came to 12 bases. The CDR3 runs to 15 residues.